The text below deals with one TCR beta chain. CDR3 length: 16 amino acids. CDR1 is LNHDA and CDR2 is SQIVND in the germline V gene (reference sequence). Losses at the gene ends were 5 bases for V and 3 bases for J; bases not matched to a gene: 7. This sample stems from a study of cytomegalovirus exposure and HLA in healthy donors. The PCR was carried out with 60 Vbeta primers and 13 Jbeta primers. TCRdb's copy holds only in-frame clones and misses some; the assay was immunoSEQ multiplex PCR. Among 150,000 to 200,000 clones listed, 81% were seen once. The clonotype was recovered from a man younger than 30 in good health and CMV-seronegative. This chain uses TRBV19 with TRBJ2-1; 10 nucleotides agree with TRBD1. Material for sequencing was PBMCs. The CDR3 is CASSSRTGGFYNEQFF. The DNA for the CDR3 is TGTGCCAGTAGTTCGAGGACAGGGGGATTCTACAATGAGCAGTTCTTC.